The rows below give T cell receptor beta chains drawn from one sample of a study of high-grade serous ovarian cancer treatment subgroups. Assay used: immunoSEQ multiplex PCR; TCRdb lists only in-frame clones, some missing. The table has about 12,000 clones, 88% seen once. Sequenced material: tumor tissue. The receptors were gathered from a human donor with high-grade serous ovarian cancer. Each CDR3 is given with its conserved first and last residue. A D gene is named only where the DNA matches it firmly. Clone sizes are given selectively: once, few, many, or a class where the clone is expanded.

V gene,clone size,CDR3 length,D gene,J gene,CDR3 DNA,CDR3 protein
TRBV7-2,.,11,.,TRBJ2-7,TGTGCCAGCAGCTTAATGCACGAGCAGTACTTC,CASSLMHEQYF
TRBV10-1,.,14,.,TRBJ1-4,TGCGCCAGCAGCGCTTCACACCAGAATGAAAAACTGTTTTTT,CASSASHQNEKLFF
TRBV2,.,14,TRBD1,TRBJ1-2,TGTGCCAGCAGAGAGGACAGGGGGAACTATGGCTACACCTTC,CASREDRGNYGYTF
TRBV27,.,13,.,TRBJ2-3,TGTGCCAGCAGCCCTACAGGGATCGGTACGCAGTATTTT,CASSPTGIGTQYF
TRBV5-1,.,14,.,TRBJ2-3,TGCGCCAGCAGCTTTAGACAAGACACAGATACGCAGTATTTT,CASSFRQDTDTQYF
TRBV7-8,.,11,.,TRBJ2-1,TGTGCCAGCAGCTTCTACAATGAGCAGTTCTTC,CASSFYNEQFF
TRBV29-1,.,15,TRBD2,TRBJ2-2,TGCAGCGTTCGGACTAGCGGGGGGCTAAGCGGGGAGCTGTTTTTT,CSVRTSGGLSGELFF
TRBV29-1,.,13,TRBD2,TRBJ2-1,TGCAGCGCCTACACAGCGGGGGACGGTGAGCAGTTCTTC,CSAYTAGDGEQFF
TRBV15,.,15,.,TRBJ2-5,TGTGCCACCAGCAGAGAGCGGGGGCCCCAAGAGACCCAGTACTTC,CATSRERGPQETQYF
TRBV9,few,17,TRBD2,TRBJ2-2,TGTGCCAGCAGCGTAGCGTACGGGACTAGATTAACCGGGGAGCTGTTTTTT,CASSVAYGTRLTGELFF
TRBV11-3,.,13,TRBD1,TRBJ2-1,TGTGCCAGCAGCCGACAGGGGGCTTATGAGCAGTTCTTC,CASSRQGAYEQFF
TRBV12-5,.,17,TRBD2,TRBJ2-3,TGTGCTCCTCCTCTAAATCCACTAGCGGCTAGCACAGATACGCAGTATTTT,CAPPLNPLAASTDTQYF
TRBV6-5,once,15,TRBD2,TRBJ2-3,TGTGCCAGCAGAAGGCTAGCGGAGAGCACAGATACGCAGTATTTT,CASRRLAESTDTQYF
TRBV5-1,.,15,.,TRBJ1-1,TGCGCCAGCAGCTTGGTGTTCCGGGGGAACACTGAAGCTTTCTTT,CASSLVFRGNTEAFF
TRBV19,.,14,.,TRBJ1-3,TGTGCCAGTAGGTTTACAGAGACTGGAAACACCATATATTTT,CASRFTETGNTIYF
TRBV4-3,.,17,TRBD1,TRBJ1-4,TGCGCCAGCAGCCAAGATGCGGCGGGGACAGCTAATGAAAAACTGTTTTTT,CASSQDAAGTANEKLFF
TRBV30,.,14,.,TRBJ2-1,TGTGCCTGGAGTGTCATGACTGGCCCCAATGAGCAGTTCTTC,CAWSVMTGPNEQFF
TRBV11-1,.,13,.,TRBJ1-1,TGTGCCAGCAGTTATACCAGGGGAACTGAAGCTTTCTTT,CASSYTRGTEAFF
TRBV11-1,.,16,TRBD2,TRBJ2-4,TGTGCCAGCAGCTTAGTCGGGGGGGTAAAAGGTAACATTCAGTACTTC,CASSLVGGVKGNIQYF
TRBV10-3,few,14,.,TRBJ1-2,TGTGCCATCAGTGAGAGAGGGGGAAGTAATGGCTACACCTTC,CAISERGGSNGYTF
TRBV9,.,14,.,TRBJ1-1,TGTGCCAGCAGCCCCATACAGGGAAACACTGAAGCTTTCTTT,CASSPIQGNTEAFF
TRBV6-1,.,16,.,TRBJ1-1,TGTGCCAGCAGTGCCGAGGAGAGTAGGTGGAACACTGAAGCTTTCTTT,CASSAEESRWNTEAFF
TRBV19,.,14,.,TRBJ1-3,TGTGCCAGTAGTATAGCTGACTCTGGAAACACCATATATTTT,CASSIADSGNTIYF
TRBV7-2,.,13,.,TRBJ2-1,TGTGCCAGCAGCAACGGGAACTCTAATGAGCAGTTCTTC,CASSNGNSNEQFF
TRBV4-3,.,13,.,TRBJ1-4,TGCGCCAGCAGCCAAGGGCCGAATGAAAAACTGTTTTTT,CASSQGPNEKLFF
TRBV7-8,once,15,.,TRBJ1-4,TGTGCCAGCAGTTTAGCGAGGAACTCTAATGAAAAACTGTTTTTT,CASSLARNSNEKLFF
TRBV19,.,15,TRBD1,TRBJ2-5,TGTGCCAGTAGCGACCGACAGGGGGTTGCGAAGACCCAGTACTTC,CASSDRQGVAKTQYF
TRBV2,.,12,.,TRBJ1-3,TGTGCCAGCAGATCCCGTGGAAACACCATATATTTT,CASRSRGNTIYF
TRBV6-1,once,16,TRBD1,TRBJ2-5,TGTGCCAGCAGTGCCCTGACAGGGGCGCCCGGAGAGACCCAGTACTTC,CASSALTGAPGETQYF
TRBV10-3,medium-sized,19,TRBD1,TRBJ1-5,TGTGCCATCAGTGAGGTGGGTGGGGAGAGGACAGGGGGCAATCAGCCCCAGCATTTT,CAISEVGGERTGGNQPQHF
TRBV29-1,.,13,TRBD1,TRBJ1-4,TGCAGCGGTCTGACAGGGGGCTCTGAAAAACTGTTTTTT,CSGLTGGSEKLFF
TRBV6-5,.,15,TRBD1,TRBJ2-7,TGTGCCAGCAGTTACTCGGACAGGGGACCATACGAGCAGTACTTC,CASSYSDRGPYEQYF
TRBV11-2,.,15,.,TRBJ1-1,TGTGCCAGCAGCACCCATATGACAGTGAACACTGAAGCTTTCTTT,CASSTHMTVNTEAFF
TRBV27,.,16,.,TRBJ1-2,TGTGCCAGCAGCTTACCGGGGGGGGCAGGTGACTATGGCTACACCTTC,CASSLPGGAGDYGYTF
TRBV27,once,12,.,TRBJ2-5,TGTGCCAGCAGAGAACACCAAGAGACCCAGTACTTC,CASREHQETQYF
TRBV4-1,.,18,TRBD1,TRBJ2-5,TGCGCCAGCAGTCCCCTATATATGGACAGGGGGTTCCAAGAGACCCAGTACTTC,CASSPLYMDRGFQETQYF
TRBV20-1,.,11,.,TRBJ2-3,TGCAGCGCTGGCCTGGTTGATACGCAGTATTTT,CSAGLVDTQYF
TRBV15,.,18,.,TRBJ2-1,TGTGCCACCAGCAGACACCTACGCGGGGTGTTCTCCTACAATGAGCAGTTCTTC,CATSRHLRGVFSYNEQFF
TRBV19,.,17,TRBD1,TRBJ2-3,TGTGCCAGTAGTGCTACAGGGGCCGCCAGACTCACAGATACGCAGTATTTT,CASSATGAARLTDTQYF
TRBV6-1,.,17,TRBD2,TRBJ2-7,TGTGCCAGCAGTGGTCAATCGGGGGGAACTCTCCCCTACGAGCAGTACTTC,CASSGQSGGTLPYEQYF
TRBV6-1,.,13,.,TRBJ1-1,TGTGCCAGCAGTAGAATACGGAACACTGAAGCTTTCTTT,CASSRIRNTEAFF
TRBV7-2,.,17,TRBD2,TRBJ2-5,TGTGCCAGCAGCTTAGGCGGAGCGGGGGGGCCTCGGGAGACCCAGTACTTC,CASSLGGAGGPRETQYF
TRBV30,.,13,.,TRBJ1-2,TGTGCCTGGAGTGGGGGAGGATTCAAGGGCTACACCTTC,CAWSGGGFKGYTF
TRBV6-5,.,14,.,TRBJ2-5,TGTGCCAGCAGTTACTCATTCGGGGAAGAGACCCAGTACTTC,CASSYSFGEETQYF
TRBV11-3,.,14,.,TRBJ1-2,TGTGCCAGCAACGGACTCCGGTACCAAAATGGCTACACCTTC,CASNGLRYQNGYTF
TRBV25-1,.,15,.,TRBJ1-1,TGTGCCAGCAGCAAGACCAGGACGAAGAACACTGAAGCTTTCTTT,CASSKTRTKNTEAFF
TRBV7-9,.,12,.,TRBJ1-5,TGTGCCAGCAGCCAGGGCAATCAGCCCCAGCATTTT,CASSQGNQPQHF
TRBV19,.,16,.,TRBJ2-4,TGTGCCAGTAGTTCCCCCGGCACTCTAGCCAAAAACATTCAGTACTTC,CASSSPGTLAKNIQYF
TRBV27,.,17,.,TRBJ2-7,TGTGCCAGCAGTTCTCGGAGGGACAGCGTCACCATTAGCGAGCAGTACTTC,CASSSRRDSVTISEQYF
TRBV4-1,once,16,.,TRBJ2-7,TGCGCCAGCAGCCAAGTGTCTGGCACCGCCGCCTACGAGCAGTACTTC,CASSQVSGTAAYEQYF
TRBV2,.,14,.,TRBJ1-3,TGTGCCAGCAGGCCGGGGGACTCTGGAAACACCATATATTTT,CASRPGDSGNTIYF
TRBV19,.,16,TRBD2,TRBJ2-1,TGTGCCAGTAGTATTAACGGGGTTAGCGGGGGGTCGGAGCAGTTCTTC,CASSINGVSGGSEQFF
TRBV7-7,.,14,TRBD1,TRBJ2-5,TGTGCTAGCAGCTGGACAGGGAGCCAAGAGACCCAGTACTTC,CASSWTGSQETQYF